This T cell receptor beta chain was retrieved from a study of blood T cell repertoires in COVID-19. Study-wide background: Specimens from acute and convalescent COVID-19 originated in the United States, Italy and Spain. Sources were T cells, B-cell-depleted T cells, or PBMCs; the material itself was cDNA or gDNA.

Authors' analysis steps: Scientists estimated how many nucleated cells there were by amplifying reference gene primers. TCRdb's copy holds only in-frame clones and misses some; the assay was immunoSEQ multiplex PCR. V and J calls plus clone size are reproduced from that table; the DNA served to infer D and trimming. Seen here are about 270,000 clones, 80% to 90% observed once, and the top ten hold roughly 11%. The CDR3 covers 12 residues. V was pared by 3 bases and J by 13 bases, with 15 bases between. This TCR derives from a woman in her seventies with acute or convalescent COVID-19. Sequencing input: peripheral blood. The J gene is TRBJ1-2, the V gene TRBV12-3 or TRBV12-4; D might be TRBD1 (6 bases). For the CDR3, the DNA is TGTGCCAGCAGTTTCCCGGGACAACCCCCCACCTTC. Translation: CASSFPGQPPTF.